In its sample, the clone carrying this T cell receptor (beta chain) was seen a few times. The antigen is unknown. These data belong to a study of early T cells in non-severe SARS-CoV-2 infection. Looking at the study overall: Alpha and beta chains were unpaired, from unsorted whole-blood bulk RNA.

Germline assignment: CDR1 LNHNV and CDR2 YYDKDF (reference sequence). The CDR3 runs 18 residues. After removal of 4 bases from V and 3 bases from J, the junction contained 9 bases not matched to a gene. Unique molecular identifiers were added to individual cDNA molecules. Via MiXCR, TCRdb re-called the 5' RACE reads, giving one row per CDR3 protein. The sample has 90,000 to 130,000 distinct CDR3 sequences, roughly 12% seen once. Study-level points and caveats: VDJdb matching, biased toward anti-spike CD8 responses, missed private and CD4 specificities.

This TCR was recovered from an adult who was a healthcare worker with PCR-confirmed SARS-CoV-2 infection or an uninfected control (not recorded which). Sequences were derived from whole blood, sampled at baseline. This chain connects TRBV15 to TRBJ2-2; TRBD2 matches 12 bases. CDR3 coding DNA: TGTGCCACCAGCAAACCAGCCGGACTAGCGGGGTACACCGGGGAGCTGTTTTTT. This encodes CATSKPAGLAGYTGELFF.